A single sample gave rise to the 10 T cell receptor beta chains below, sequenced in a study of shared clonotypes between healthy human individuals. Assay: immunoSEQ multiplex PCR; the TCRdb copy retains only in-frame clones and omits some. Of roughly 170,000 clones listed, 60% to 75% are singletons. The material sequenced was memory CD4+ T cells sorted from blood. Subset defined: CD45RA-negative fraction. The source is a man younger than 45 in good health.

This clone turned up a few times. The chain links TRBV29-1 to TRBJ2-1, with 11 bases that match TRBD2. CDR1 and CDR2 from the germline V gene are SQVTM and ANQGSEA. This CDR3 comprises 15 residues. The V segment lost 7 bases and the J segment 7 bases; nucleotides outside the gene matches: 12. The CDR3 DNA reads as TGCAGCGCCATCCATACTAGCGGGAGCACGAATGAGCAGTTCTTC. This translates into CSAIHTSGSTNEQFF.

CDR3 residues: CASSASTGYQETQYF. CDR3 bases: TGTGCCAGCAGTGCTAGTACAGGGTACCAAGAGACCCAGTACTTC. The genes are TRBV2 and TRBJ2-5; maybe TRBD1 (6 bases). This CDR3 is 15 amino acids long. Germline V gene data show CDR1 as SNHLY and CDR2 as FYNNEI. Trimming pared 4 bases from V and 0 bases from J, leaving 12 bases between.

This clone occurred a few times. The chain employs TRBV7-2 and TRBJ2-3; 10 bases line up with TRBD2. Germline CDR1 is SGHTA and CDR2 is FQGNSA. The CDR3 runs 15 residues. With 6 bases clipped from V and 4 bases from J, the junction kept 7 bases outside the gene matches. CDR3 in amino acids: CASRRLAGIADTQYF. CDR3 DNA sequence: TGTGCCAGCAGGAGACTAGCGGGTATCGCAGATACGCAGTATTTT.

The chain combines TRBV7-9 with TRBJ2-7; the D is unclear. V was trimmed by 2 bases and J by 2 bases, leaving 10 bases between them. The CDR3 has 14 amino acids. Looked up from germline, CDR1 is SEHNR and CDR2 is FQNEAQ (reference sequence). The CDR3 sequence is CASSLSTATYEQYF. The CDR3 DNA reads as TGTGCCAGCAGCTTAAGCACAGCTACCTACGAGCAGTACTTC.

Turning to this clone: Other DNA sequences of this sample code for an identical CDR3. The rearrangement links TRBV9 to TRBJ2-3; D ambiguous. The V end was cut by 1 base, the J end by 0 bases, with 3 bases between. Per germline, CDR1 SGDLS and CDR2 YYNGEE. The length of the CDR3 is 13 residues. The CDR3, as DNA: TGTGCCAGCAGCGTATCTAGCACAGATACGCAGTATTTT. Translation gives CASSVSSTDTQYF.

The rearrangement joins TRBV11-3 to TRBJ2-3; D possibly corresponds to TRBD2 (5 bases). Trimming left V 3 bases short and J 2 bases short, with 9 bases between. The CDR3 sequence is 14 residues long. The germline V gene encodes CDR1 SGHNT and CDR2 YENEEA. The CDR3 region has the DNA TGTGCCAGCAGCTTCGGCGGGCTCACAGATACGCAGTATTTT. It translates to CASSFGGLTDTQYF. The full variable domain, in which reference TRBV11-3 and TRBJ2-3 provide the parts outside the CDR3, is EAGVVQSPRYKIIEKKQPVAFWCNPISGHNTLYWYLQNLGQGPELLIRYENEEAVDDSQLPKDRFSAERLKGVDSTLKIQPAELGDSAVYLCASSFGGLTDTQYFGPGTRLTVL.

The chain carries TRBV29-1 and TRBJ2-7; 7 nucleotides line up with TRBD2. Germline V gene data show CDR1 as SQVTM and CDR2 as ANQGSEA. This CDR3 spans 12 amino acids. After removal of 4 bases from V and 2 bases from J, the junction contained 2 bases not matched to a gene. For the CDR3, the DNA is TGCAGCGTTGCGGGGACTACCTACGAGCAGTACTTC. This gives the protein CSVAGTTYEQYF.

The chain employs TRBV5-5 and TRBJ2-2; TRBD1 or TRBD2 may be the D gene (5 bases each). Trimming pared 1 base from V and 4 bases from J, leaving 17 bases between. The CDR3 spans 17 residues. Germline V gene sequence: CDR1 SGHKS, CDR2 YYEKEE (reference sequence). CDR3 region: CASSLWHSGTITGELFF. The CDR3 bases are TGTGCCAGCAGCTTGTGGCATTCCGGGACCATCACCGGGGAGCTGTTTTTT.

The chain uses TRBV7-9 and TRBJ1-5; D uncertain. V dropped 1 base and J dropped 6 bases, with 4 bases sitting between them. This CDR3 is 12 amino acids long. The germline V gene encodes CDR1 SEHNR and CDR2 FQNEAQ (reference sequence). CDR3 DNA sequence: TGTGCCAGCAGCTTAGACGGTCAGCCCCAGCATTTT. It encodes CASSLDGQPQHF.

This chain connects TRBV28 to TRBJ2-7; D unclear. CDR3 length: 14 residues. V lost 3 bases and J lost 6, with 15 bases in between. From germline, CDR1 is MDHEN and CDR2 SYDVKM. The CDR3 coding sequence is TGTGCCAGCAGTTTGCCTGGGAAGGTGAGCGAGCAGTACTTC. Translating gives CASSLPGKVSEQYF.